The present entry profiles one T cell receptor (beta chain) with its context. The data were taken from a study of control samples from healthy donors and cancer patients. Trimming took 5 bases from V and 7 from J; bases not matched to a gene: 7. The germline V gene encodes CDR1 SGHAT and CDR2 FQNNGV. The CDR3 is 15 residues long. Method: immunoSEQ multiplex PCR; TCRdb's copy keeps in-frame clones and lacks some. The sample lists approximately 54,000 clones, about nine tenths occurring once. Sequencing was carried out using PBMCs. The chain employs TRBV11-2 and TRBJ1-6; 8 bases line up with TRBD1. The source of this sequence is a man in his forties or fifties with head and neck cancer. The CDR3 nucleotides are TGTGCCAGCAGCGAAGACAGGGGACCCAATTCACCCCTCCACTTT. Translation gives CASSEDRGPNSPLHF.